This is a list of T cell receptor beta chains from one sample in a study of blood T cell repertoires in COVID-19. Generated by immunoSEQ multiplex PCR, the TCRdb table keeps only in-frame clones and is missing some. The sample contains about 220,000 clones, 70% to 90% of which appear only once. Sequencing was done on a sample of peripheral blood. These receptors came from a man aged 45 to 65 who had recovered from COVID-19. The CDR3 runs from the conserved cysteine through the conserved F or W. D genes are given only for firm matches. Size is stated for part of the rows, as once, few or many counts, or as a class when the clone is expanded.

V: TRBV3-1/TRBV3-2
size: -
D: -
J: TRBJ1-2
DNA: TGTGCCAGCAGCCAAACAGGGTTTTATGGTGGCTACACCTTC
CDR3: CASSQTGFYGGYTF

V: TRBV6-1
size: -
D: -
J: TRBJ2-7
DNA: TGTGCCAGCAGTGAAAGGGGACAACCCTCCTACGAGCAGTACTTC
CDR3: CASSERGQPSYEQYF

V: TRBV7-9
size: -
D: TRBD1
J: TRBJ2-5
DNA: TGTGCCAACACGGGACAGGGGGGAGAGACCCAGTACTTC
CDR3: CANTGQGGETQYF

V: TRBV6-5
size: -
D: -
J: TRBJ1-4
DNA: TGTGCCAGCAGCCTCGACAGAGCAACTAATGAAAAACTGTTTTTT
CDR3: CASSLDRATNEKLFF

V: TRBV19
size: once
D: -
J: TRBJ2-3
DNA: TGTGCCAGTAGGAAGCAGGGGATGGGCACAGATACGCAGTATTTT
CDR3: CASRKQGMGTDTQYF

V: TRBV9
size: once
D: -
J: TRBJ2-1
DNA: TGTGCCAGCAGCACGACAGTAGAGAGTTGGCAGTTCTTC
CDR3: CASSTTVESWQFF

V: TRBV28
size: -
D: TRBD1
J: TRBJ2-7
DNA: TGTGCCAGCAGTTTACTAGGGACAGGGGGCGTCGAGCAGTACTTC
CDR3: CASSLLGTGGVEQYF

V: TRBV5-6
size: once
D: TRBD1
J: TRBJ2-7
DNA: TGTGCCAGCAGCTTCGGCAGGGGGTACGACGAGCAGTACTTC
CDR3: CASSFGRGYDEQYF

V: TRBV3-1/TRBV3-2
size: -
D: TRBD2
J: TRBJ2-1
DNA: TGTGCCAGCAGCCTAGCGGGTTTATCCTACAATGAGCAGTTCTTC
CDR3: CASSLAGLSYNEQFF

V: TRBV2
size: -
D: TRBD1
J: TRBJ1-4
DNA: TGTGCCAGCAGTGGACAGGGTCTTCGGGAAAAACTGTTTTTT
CDR3: CASSGQGLREKLFF

V: TRBV18
size: -
D: TRBD1
J: TRBJ1-2
DNA: TGTGCCAGCTCGCTTCTTACAGGGGGCATCGACTATGGCTACACCTTC
CDR3: CASSLLTGGIDYGYTF

V: TRBV5-6
size: -
D: TRBD1
J: TRBJ2-5
DNA: TGTGCCAGCAACGACAGGGGGCTTGTGGAGACCCAGTACTTC
CDR3: CASNDRGLVETQYF

V: TRBV4-2
size: -
D: -
J: TRBJ2-2
DNA: TGTGCCACCCTTGGGGGGACTCCGAACACCGGGGAGCTGTTTTTT
CDR3: CATLGGTPNTGELFF

V: TRBV28
size: -
D: -
J: TRBJ1-4
DNA: TGTGCCAGCAGGGCGGAGGCTGAAAAACTGTTTTTT
CDR3: CASRAEAEKLFF

V: TRBV19
size: -
D: TRBD1
J: TRBJ2-7
DNA: TGTGCCAGTAGTTCGTGGACAGGCATCTACGAGCAGTACTTC
CDR3: CASSSWTGIYEQYF

V: TRBV15
size: many
D: TRBD2
J: TRBJ2-1
DNA: TGTGCCACCAGCACCAGACTAGCGGGGGACAATGAGCAGTTCTTC
CDR3: CATSTRLAGDNEQFF

V: TRBV7-2
size: -
D: TRBD2
J: TRBJ2-5
DNA: TGTGCCAGCAGCTTAGAAGTGGCGGGAGGAGGGACCCAGTACTTC
CDR3: CASSLEVAGGGTQYF

V: TRBV4-2
size: -
D: -
J: TRBJ1-4
DNA: TGTGCCAGCAGCCAGGCGAGTCGGGCAACTAATGAAAAACTGTTTTTT
CDR3: CASSQASRATNEKLFF

V: TRBV3-1/TRBV3-2
size: -
D: TRBD2
J: TRBJ2-7
DNA: TGTGCCAGCAGCCAAGTCGGGGGGAACTCCTACGAGCAGTACTTC
CDR3: CASSQVGGNSYEQYF

V: TRBV19
size: few
D: -
J: TRBJ1-3
DNA: TGTGCCAGTAGTAGTGACGCCCGGAGCTCTGGAAACACCATATATTTT
CDR3: CASSSDARSSGNTIYF

V: TRBV10-3
size: -
D: TRBD1
J: TRBJ2-3
DNA: TGTGCCATCAGACCTACAGGGGGAGATACGCAGTATTTT
CDR3: CAIRPTGGDTQYF

V: TRBV30
size: -
D: TRBD1
J: TRBJ2-3
DNA: TGTGCCTGGAGGAAGGGGGACAGGAACACAGATACGCAGTATTTT
CDR3: CAWRKGDRNTDTQYF